What follows are 22 T cell receptor beta chains derived from one specimen sequenced in a study of T cell repertoires in cytomegalovirus infection (dated by TCRdb to the late 2010s). The run used an Illumina HiSeq 1500. TCRdb reanalyzed the raw reads on its own, using fastp at Q25 for trimming and MiXCR for clone calling, and kept in-frame beta chains. Rows merge per CDR3 protein into single entries with the most common DNA and genes. The sample table lists approximately 550,000 distinct CDR3 sequences, about 15% of them with a count of one. Jointly, the top ten make up more than 20% of the sample. The sample was CD8+ T cells from PBMCs. Every receptor here comes from a human donor in good health (CMV status not recorded). Some clones in this sample may be carry-over from other donors' samples.

A note on this clonotype: With a much larger clone just one base away, this may be a read error. The chain combines TRBV4-1 with TRBJ1-5, with no clear D. The germline V gene encodes CDR1 MGHRA and CDR2 YSYEKL. The CDR3 consists of 15 residues. V was shortened by 2 bases and J by 3 bases, with 11 bases between the two germline ends. The DNA of the CDR3 is TGCGCCAGCAGCCAACCGGAAATTGTCAATCAGCCCCAGCATTTT. Encoded protein: CASSQPEIVNQPQHF.

This clonotype was picked up a small number of times. The J gene is TRBJ1-4, the V gene TRBV2; 7 bases are a match to TRBD1. Per germline, CDR1 SNHLY and CDR2 FYNNEI. With V trimmed by 3 bases and J by 8 bases, 9 bases remained unmatched. The CDR3 extends over 15 amino acids. In DNA, the CDR3 is TGTGCCAGCAGTGAGGCGACAGGGCCGGGGGAAAAACTGTTTTTT. Protein product: CASSEATGPGEKLFF.

This clonotype was detected many times. The chain couples TRBV7-2 to TRBJ1-3, with D perhaps TRBD1 (6 bases). The length of the CDR3 is 19 residues. Germline V gives CDR1 SGHTA, CDR2 FQGNSA. V lost 5 bases and J lost 0, with 23 bases in between. The CDR3 coding sequence is TGTGCCAGCAGCCCCCACAGGGTCGGGGAGTTTATCTCTGGAAACACCATATATTTT. This codes for CASSPHRVGEFISGNTIYF.

This clonotype was counted many times. This chain uses TRBV7-6 with TRBJ2-1; 10 bases match TRBD2. After removal of 5 bases from V and 5 bases from J, the junction contained 3 bases not matched to a gene. This CDR3 region has 14 residues. The V gene's germline CDR1 is SGHVS and CDR2 FNYEAQ. In nucleotides, the CDR3 is TGTGCCAGCAGCGATAGCGGGGGGAACAATGAGCAGTTCTTC. The encoded protein is CASSDSGGNNEQFF.

A few counts support this clonotype. This sequence joins TRBV4-1 and TRBJ2-7; 16 bases agree with TRBD2. Looked up from germline, CDR1 is MGHRA and CDR2 is YSYEKL. This CDR3 contains 18 residues. V lost 2 bases, J lost 4 bases, and 8 bases stayed unmatched. The CDR3 loop reads CASSQKGGLAGGRYEQYF. The CDR3 nucleotides are TGCGCCAGCAGCCAAAAAGGGGGACTAGCGGGAGGGCGGTACGAGCAGTACTTC.

Only a few counts were recorded for this clonotype. V is TRBV20-1 and J is TRBJ2-7; D might be TRBD2 (6 bases). Between the trimmed V and J ends, which lost 6 bases and 2 bases, there was a span of 11 bases. CDR1 and CDR2 (germline): DFQATT, SNEGSKA (reference sequence). This CDR3 has 12 residues. This CDR3 reads CSAVADTYEQYF. The DNA of the CDR3 is TGCAGTGCCGTAGCGGACACCTACGAGCAGTACTTC.

Note on this clonotype: The CDR3 does not end in the conserved phenylalanine or tryptophan, so this is likely a read error. The rearrangement links TRBV6-6 to TRBJ2-5, with D unresolved. The CDR3 is made up of 12 amino acids. V dropped 0 bases and J dropped 5 bases, with 4 bases sitting between them. CDR1 MNHNY and CDR2 SVGAGI come from the germline V gene (reference sequence). This CDR3 reads CASSYSRETQYL. CDR3 sequence (DNA): TGTGCCAGCAGTTACTCTAGGGAGACCCAGTACTTA.

The J gene is TRBJ2-7, the V gene TRBV11-2; D unclear. The CDR3 has 12 residues. The V end lost 11 bases, the J end lost 0 bases, and 11 bases lay between the germline ends. CDR1 SGHAT and CDR2 FQNNGV come from the germline V gene. CDR3 sequence: CAGKDASYEQYF. In DNA form, the CDR3 reads TGTGCCGGGAAGGACGCCTCCTACGAGCAGTACTTC.

V and J are TRBV19 and TRBJ2-2, with TRBD1 identical over 9 bases. CDR3 length: 16 amino acids. Germline loops: CDR1 LNHDA, CDR2 SQIVND (reference sequence). The V gene end was trimmed by 5 bases and the J gene end by 0 bases; junction bases not matched to a gene: 4. The CDR3 region has the DNA TGTGCCAGTAGTGTCGACAGGGGGGCGAACACCGGGGAGCTGTTTTTT. It encodes CASSVDRGANTGELFF.

This clonotype showed up just a few times. The J gene is TRBJ2-5, the V gene TRBV27; D is unclear. CDR3 size: 11 residues. V was pared by 8 bases and J by 5 bases, with 9 bases between. Germline V gives CDR1 MNHEY, CDR2 SMNVEV (reference sequence). The CDR3 coding sequence is TGTGCCAGCGGCCTGGTTGAGACCCAGTACTTC. It specifies CASGLVETQYF.

The chain combines TRBV7-9 with TRBJ1-2; 9 nucleotides align to TRBD1. The V segment lost 6 bases and the J segment 8 bases; nucleotides outside the gene matches: 7. Germline V CDR1 and CDR2: SEHNR, FQNEAQ (reference sequence). The CDR3 extends over 13 amino acids. The CDR3 loop reads CASREQGARGYTF. The CDR3 DNA follows: TGTGCCAGCAGGGAACAGGGGGCGCGGGGCTACACCTTC.

This clonotype has just a few counts. The V and J genes are TRBV19 and TRBJ2-7, with 11 nucleotides matching TRBD2. In germline, CDR1 is LNHDA, CDR2 SQIVND (reference sequence). The CDR3 totals 15 residues. The trim removed 1 base at V and 7 bases at J, leaving 6 bases unmatched. Here the CDR3 DNA reads TGTGCCAGTAGTATAGGGGGACTAGCGGTTTTGGAGCAGTACTTC. Its protein is CASSIGGLAVLEQYF. The full variable domain, in which reference TRBV19 and TRBJ2-7 provide the parts outside the CDR3, is DGGITQSPKYLFRKEGQNVTLSCEQNLNHDAMYWYRQDPGQGLRLIYYSQIVNDFQKGDIAEGYSVSREKKESFPLTVTSAQKNPTAFYLCASSIGGLAVLEQYFGPGTRLTVT.

This clonotype was observed at least ten times. The genes are TRBV28 and TRBJ2-3, with 9 bases identical to TRBD2. V lost 5 bases, J lost 6 bases, and 15 bases stayed unmatched. The CDR3 loop spans 17 amino acids. CDR1 is MDHEN, CDR2 SYDVKM, per germline. The chain's CDR3 is CASSPTLWREGSDTQYF. DNA for the CDR3: TGTGCCAGCAGTCCGACCCTTTGGCGGGAGGGTTCCGATACGCAGTATTTT.

This chain joins TRBV27 and TRBJ1-5; no clear D gene. V lost 5 bases and J 15 bases, leaving 14 bases between the germline ends. CDR1 and CDR2 (germline): MNHEY, SMNVEV (reference sequence). The CDR3 is 11 residues long. The CDR3 sequence is CASSIDGSWHF. The CDR3 DNA reads TGTGCCAGCAGTATCGACGGTTCCTGGCATTTT.

This clonotype was observed a few times. V gene TRBV28 combines with J gene TRBJ2-5; TRBD2 agrees at 12 bases. CDR1 and CDR2 from the germline V gene are MDHEN and SYDVKM. Losses at the gene ends were 5 bases for V and 9 bases for J; bases not matched to a gene: 25. The CDR3 has 20 amino acids. CDR3 DNA sequence: TGTGCCAGCAGTCGACCCCCGGGACAGGGCGGTCTAGCGGGAGGGGTGGCCCAGTACTTC. Translated, it gives CASSRPPGQGGLAGGVAQYF. Full variable domain (outside the CDR3, taken from reference TRBV28 and TRBJ2-5): DVKVTQSSRYLVKRTGEKVFLECVQDMDHENMFWYRQDPGLGLRLIYFSYDVKMKEKGDIPEGYSVSREKKERFSLILESASTNQTSMYLCASSRPPGQGGLAGGVAQYFGPGTRLLVL.

The rearrangement links TRBV28 to TRBJ1-5; tentative D call: TRBD1 (6 bases). Deletions cut 3 bases from V and 4 bases from J, with 13 bases between. From germline, CDR1 is MDHEN and CDR2 SYDVKM. This CDR3 has 15 residues. CDR3 sequence reads: CASSFLRTDNQPQHF. The DNA of the CDR3 is TGTGCCAGCAGTTTTTTACGGACAGATAATCAGCCCCAGCATTTT.

This clonotype was observed at least ten times. This chain joins TRBV9 and TRBJ1-2, with 7 nucleotides matching TRBD1. V lost 3 bases to trimming and J lost 5 bases; unmatched junction nucleotides: 7. The CDR3 sequence is 14 residues long. Germline lookup yields CDR1 SGDLS and CDR2 YYNGEE. CDR3 amino acids: CASSASGTDYGYTF. CDR3 sequence (DNA): TGTGCCAGCAGCGCATCCGGGACAGATTATGGCTACACCTTC.

As to this clonotype: A clone one base away is much larger, so this may be a read error. The genes are TRBV11-2 and TRBJ2-1; possible D gene TRBD2, 5 bases. This CDR3 has 17 residues. CDR1 is SGHAT and CDR2 is FQNNGV in the germline V gene. CDR3 region: CVSSLVSGQSSYNEQFF. DNA for the CDR3: TGTGTCAGCAGCTTAGTAAGCGGCCAGTCTTCCTACAATGAGCAGTTCTTC.

This rearrangement joins TRBV6-5 to TRBJ2-3; 9 bases match TRBD1. From germline, CDR1 is MNHEY and CDR2 SVGAGI. The junction had 15 bases not matched to a gene; V was cut back by 2 bases and J by 12 bases. CDR3 length equals 16 residues. The CDR3 region is CASSYGQGPYTDIQYF. In DNA form, the CDR3 reads TGTGCCAGCAGTTACGGACAGGGGCCATACACAGATATTCAGTATTTT.

This clonotype was observed a few times. The CDR3 sequence: CASSSQTGLSSYNEQFF. CDR3 bases: TGCGCCAGCAGCTCCCAGACAGGATTAAGCTCCTACAATGAGCAGTTCTTC. The gene calls are TRBV5-1 and TRBJ2-1; tentatively, D is TRBD1 (6 bases). Germline assignment: CDR1 SGHRS and CDR2 YFSETQ. V was trimmed by 3 bases and J by 0 bases, leaving 16 bases between them. The CDR3 length is 17 residues.

This clonotype was seen more than once but under ten times. The V gene is TRBV25-1, the J gene TRBJ2-3; 8 positions match TRBD1. Germline V gene sequence: CDR1 MGHDK, CDR2 SYGVNS. V lost 2 bases to trimming and J lost 5 bases; unmatched junction nucleotides: 9. The CDR3 sequence is 16 residues long. The CDR3 bases are TGTGCCAGCAGTGAAGGAGGGGCAGGGGGCATAGATACGCAGTATTTT. Its protein is CASSEGGAGGIDTQYF.

This rearrangement joins TRBV6-1 to TRBJ2-3; TRBD2 agrees at 7 bases. In germline, CDR1 is MNHNS, CDR2 SASEGT. The CDR3 extends over 14 amino acids. V lost 6 bases and J lost 5; bases outside the gene matches: 8. DNA for the CDR3: TGTGCCAGCAGACAGCGGGGACCCTTAGATACGCAGTATTTT. Its protein is CASRQRGPLDTQYF.